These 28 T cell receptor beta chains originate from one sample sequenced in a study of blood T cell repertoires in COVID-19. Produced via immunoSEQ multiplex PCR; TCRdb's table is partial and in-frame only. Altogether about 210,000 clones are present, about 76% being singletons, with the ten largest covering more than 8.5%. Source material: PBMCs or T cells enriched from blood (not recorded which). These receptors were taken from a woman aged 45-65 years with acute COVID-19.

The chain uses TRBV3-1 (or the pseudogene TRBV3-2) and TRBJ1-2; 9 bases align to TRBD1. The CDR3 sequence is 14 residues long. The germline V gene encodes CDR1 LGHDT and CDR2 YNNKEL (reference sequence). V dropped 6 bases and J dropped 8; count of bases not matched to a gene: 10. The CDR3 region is CASRTGTGIRGYTF. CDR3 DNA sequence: TGTGCCAGCAGAACCGGGACAGGGATACGAGGCTACACCTTC.

CDR3 sequence reads: CASTSRPGMAQETQYF. In nucleotides, the CDR3 is TGTGCCAGCACCTCAAGGCCGGGAATGGCCCAAGAGACCCAGTACTTC. The J gene is TRBJ2-5, the V gene TRBV7-6, with a weak D call TRBD2 (5 bases). Germline lookup yields CDR1 SGHVS and CDR2 FNYEAQ. The CDR3 consists of 16 residues. V was clipped by 7 bases and J by 1 base, with 19 bases between them.

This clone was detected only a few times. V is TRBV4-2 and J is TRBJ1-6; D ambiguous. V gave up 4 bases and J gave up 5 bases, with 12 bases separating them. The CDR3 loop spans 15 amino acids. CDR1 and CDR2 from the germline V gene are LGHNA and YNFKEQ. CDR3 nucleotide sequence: TGTGCCAGCAGCCGAGCCCTCGATGATAATTCACCCCTCCACTTT. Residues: CASSRALDDNSPLHF.

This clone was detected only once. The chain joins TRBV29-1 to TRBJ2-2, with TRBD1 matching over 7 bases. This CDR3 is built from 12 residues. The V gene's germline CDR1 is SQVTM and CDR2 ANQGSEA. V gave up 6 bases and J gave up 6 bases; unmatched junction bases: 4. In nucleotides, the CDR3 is TGCAGCGTCCGACAGGGCTCCGGGGAGCTGTTTTTT. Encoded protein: CSVRQGSGELFF.

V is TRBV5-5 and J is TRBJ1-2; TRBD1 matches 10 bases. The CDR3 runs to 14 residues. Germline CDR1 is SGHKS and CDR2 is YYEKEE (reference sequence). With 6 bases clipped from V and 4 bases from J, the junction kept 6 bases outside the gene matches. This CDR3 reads CASNTGQGIYGYTF. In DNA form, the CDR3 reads TGTGCCAGCAACACGGGACAGGGGATCTATGGCTACACCTTC.

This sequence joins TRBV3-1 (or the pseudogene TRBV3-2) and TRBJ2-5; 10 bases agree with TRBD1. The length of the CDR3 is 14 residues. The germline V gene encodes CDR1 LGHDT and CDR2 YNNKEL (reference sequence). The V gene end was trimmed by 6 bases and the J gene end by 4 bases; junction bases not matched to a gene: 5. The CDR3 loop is CASSLRQGAETQYF. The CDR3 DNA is TGTGCCAGCAGTCTAAGACAGGGGGCAGAGACCCAGTACTTC.

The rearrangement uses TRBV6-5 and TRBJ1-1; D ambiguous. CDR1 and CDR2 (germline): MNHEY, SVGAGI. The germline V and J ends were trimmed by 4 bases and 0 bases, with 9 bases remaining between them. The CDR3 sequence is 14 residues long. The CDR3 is CASSWGAMNTEAFF. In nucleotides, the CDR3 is TGTGCCAGCAGTTGGGGAGCCATGAACACTGAAGCTTTCTTT.

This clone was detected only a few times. The CDR3 loop is CASSQDPQGVQPQHF. The CDR3 bases are TGTGCCAGCAGCCAAGATCCTCAGGGTGTTCAGCCCCAGCATTTT. The chain is built from TRBV3-1 (or the pseudogene TRBV3-2) and TRBJ1-5; D might be TRBD1 (5 bases). Trimming cost V 0 bases and J 6 bases, with 12 bases left between them. Germline V gene sequence: CDR1 LGHDT, CDR2 YNNKEL (reference sequence). The CDR3 has 15 amino acids.

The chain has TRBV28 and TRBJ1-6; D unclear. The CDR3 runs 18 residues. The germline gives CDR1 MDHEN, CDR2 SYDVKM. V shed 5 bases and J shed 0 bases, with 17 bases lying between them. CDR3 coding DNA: TGTGCCAGCAGTACCCACCGGGAAACGAGCTCCTATAATTCACCCCTCCACTTT. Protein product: CASSTHRETSSYNSPLHF. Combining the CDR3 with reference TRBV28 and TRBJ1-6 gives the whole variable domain DVKVTQSSRYLVKRTGEKVFLECVQDMDHENMFWYRQDPGLGLRLIYFSYDVKMKEKGDIPEGYSVSREKKERFSLILESASTNQTSMYLCASSTHRETSSYNSPLHFGNGTRLTVT.

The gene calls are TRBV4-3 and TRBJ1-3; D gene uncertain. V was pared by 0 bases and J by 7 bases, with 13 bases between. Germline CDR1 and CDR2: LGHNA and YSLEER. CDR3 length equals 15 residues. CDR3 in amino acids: CASSQDPDGRNTIYF. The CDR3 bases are TGCGCCAGCAGCCAAGACCCCGACGGGAGGAACACCATATATTTT.

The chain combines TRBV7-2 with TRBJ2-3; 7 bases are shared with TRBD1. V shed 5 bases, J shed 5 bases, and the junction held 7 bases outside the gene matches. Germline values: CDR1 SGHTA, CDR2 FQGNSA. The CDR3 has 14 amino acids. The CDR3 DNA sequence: TGTGCCAGCAGCCCCCGACAGGGAATAGATACGCAGTATTTT. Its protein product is CASSPRQGIDTQYF.

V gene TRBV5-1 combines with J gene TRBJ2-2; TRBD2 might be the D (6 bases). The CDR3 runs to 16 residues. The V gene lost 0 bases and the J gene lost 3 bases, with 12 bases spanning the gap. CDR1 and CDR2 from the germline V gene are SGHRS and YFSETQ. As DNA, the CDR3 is TGCGCCAGCAGCTTGGGGACTACAGGTCACACCGGGGAGCTGTTTTTT. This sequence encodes CASSLGTTGHTGELFF.

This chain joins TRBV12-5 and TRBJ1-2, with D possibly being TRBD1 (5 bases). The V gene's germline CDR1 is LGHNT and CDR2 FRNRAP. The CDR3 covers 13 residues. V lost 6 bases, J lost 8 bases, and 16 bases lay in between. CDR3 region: CASGQAGIGGYTF. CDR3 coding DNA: TGTGCTAGTGGCCAGGCAGGGATCGGCGGCTACACCTTC.

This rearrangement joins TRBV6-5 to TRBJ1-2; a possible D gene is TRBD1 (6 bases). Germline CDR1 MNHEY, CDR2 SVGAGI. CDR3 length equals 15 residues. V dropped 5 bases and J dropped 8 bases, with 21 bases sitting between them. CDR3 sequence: CASSPQGGGRLGYTF. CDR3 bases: TGTGCCAGCAGTCCACAAGGCGGGGGGCGTCTGGGCTACACCTTC.

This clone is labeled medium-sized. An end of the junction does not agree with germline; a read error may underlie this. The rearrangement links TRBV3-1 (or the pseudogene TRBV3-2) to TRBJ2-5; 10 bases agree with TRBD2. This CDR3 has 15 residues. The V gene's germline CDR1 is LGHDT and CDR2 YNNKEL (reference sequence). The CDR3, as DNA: TGTGCCAGCACCCAAGCGGGGGGGCGTATGGAGACCCAGTACTTC. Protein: CASTQAGGRMETQYF.

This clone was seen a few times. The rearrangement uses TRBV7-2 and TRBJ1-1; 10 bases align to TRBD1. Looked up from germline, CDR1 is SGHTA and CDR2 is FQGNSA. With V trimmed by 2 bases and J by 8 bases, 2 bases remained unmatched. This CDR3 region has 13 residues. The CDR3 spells CASSLRQGAEAFF. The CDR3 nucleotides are TGTGCCAGCAGCTTAAGACAGGGGGCAGAAGCTTTCTTT.

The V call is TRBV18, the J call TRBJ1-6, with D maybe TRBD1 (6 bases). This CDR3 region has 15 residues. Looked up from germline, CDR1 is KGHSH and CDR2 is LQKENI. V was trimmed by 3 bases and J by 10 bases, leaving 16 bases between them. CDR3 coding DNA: TGTGCCAGCTCACCTGGAGCAGGGGAGAGCTCACCCCTCCACTTT. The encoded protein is CASSPGAGESSPLHF. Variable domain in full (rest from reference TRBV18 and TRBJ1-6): NAGVMQNPRHLVRRRGQEARLRCSPMKGHSHVYWYRQLPEEGLKFMVYLQKENIIDESGMPKERFSAEFPKEGPSILRIQQVVRGDSAAYFCASSPGAGESSPLHFGNGTRLTVT.

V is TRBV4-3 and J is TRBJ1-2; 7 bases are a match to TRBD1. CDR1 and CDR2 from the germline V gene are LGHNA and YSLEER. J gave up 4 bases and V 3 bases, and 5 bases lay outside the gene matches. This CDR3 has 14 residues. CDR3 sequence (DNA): TGCGCCAGCAGCCACCGACAGGGAGGCTATGGCTACACCTTC. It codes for CASSHRQGGYGYTF.

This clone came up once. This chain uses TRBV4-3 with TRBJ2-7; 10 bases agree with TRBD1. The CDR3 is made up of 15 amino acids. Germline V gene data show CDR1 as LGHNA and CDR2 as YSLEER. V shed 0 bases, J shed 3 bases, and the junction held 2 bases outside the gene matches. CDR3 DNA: TGCGCCAGCAGCCAAGAGGGACAGGGGATCTACGAGCAGTACTTC. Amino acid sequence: CASSQEGQGIYEQYF.

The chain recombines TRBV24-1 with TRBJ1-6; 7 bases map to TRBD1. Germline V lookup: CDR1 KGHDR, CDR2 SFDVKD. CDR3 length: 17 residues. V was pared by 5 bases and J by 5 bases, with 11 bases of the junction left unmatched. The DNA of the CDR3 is TGTGCCACCAGTGCCCTAAAGGGGGGACAGAATAATTCACCCCTCCACTTT. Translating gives CATSALKGGQNNSPLHF.

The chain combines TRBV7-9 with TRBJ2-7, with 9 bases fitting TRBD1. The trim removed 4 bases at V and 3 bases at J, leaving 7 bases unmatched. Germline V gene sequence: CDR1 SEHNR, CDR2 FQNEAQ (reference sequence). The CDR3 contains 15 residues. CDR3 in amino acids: CASSSGTGRDYEQYF. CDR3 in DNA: TGTGCCAGCAGCTCCGGGACAGGGAGGGACTACGAGCAGTACTTC.

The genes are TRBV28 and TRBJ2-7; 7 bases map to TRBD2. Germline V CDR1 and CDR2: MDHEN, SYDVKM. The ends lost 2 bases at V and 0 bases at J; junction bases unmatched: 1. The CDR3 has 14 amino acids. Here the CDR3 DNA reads TGTGCCAGCAGTTTAGTAGCGGGCTCCTACGAGCAGTACTTC. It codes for CASSLVAGSYEQYF.

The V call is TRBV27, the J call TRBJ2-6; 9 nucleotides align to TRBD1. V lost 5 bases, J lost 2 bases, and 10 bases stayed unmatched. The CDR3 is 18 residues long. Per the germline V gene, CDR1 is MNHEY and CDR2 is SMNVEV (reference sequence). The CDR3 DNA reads TGTGCCAGCAGTCCAAATACAGGGGGCGGCCCTGGGGCCAACGTCCTGACTTTC. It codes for CASSPNTGGGPGANVLTF.

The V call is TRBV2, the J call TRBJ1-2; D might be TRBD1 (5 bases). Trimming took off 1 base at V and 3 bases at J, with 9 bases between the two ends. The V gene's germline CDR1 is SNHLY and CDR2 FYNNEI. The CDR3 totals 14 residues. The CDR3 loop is CASSEGRGDYGYTF. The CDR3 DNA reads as TGTGCCAGCAGTGAAGGGAGGGGAGACTATGGCTACACCTTC.

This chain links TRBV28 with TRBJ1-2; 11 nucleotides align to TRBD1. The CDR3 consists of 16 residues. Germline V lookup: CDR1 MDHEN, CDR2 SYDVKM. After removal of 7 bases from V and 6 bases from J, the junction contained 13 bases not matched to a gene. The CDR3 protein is CASTTGTGGGRHGYTF. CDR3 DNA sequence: TGTGCCAGCACCACCGGGACAGGGGGGGGAAGGCATGGCTACACCTTC.

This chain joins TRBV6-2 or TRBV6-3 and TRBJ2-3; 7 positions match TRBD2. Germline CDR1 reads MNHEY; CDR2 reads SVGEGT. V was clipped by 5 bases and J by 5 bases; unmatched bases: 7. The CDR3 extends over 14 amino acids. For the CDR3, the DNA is TGTGCCAGCAGTCAAGCGGGATCGGTAGATACGCAGTATTTT. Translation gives CASSQAGSVDTQYF.

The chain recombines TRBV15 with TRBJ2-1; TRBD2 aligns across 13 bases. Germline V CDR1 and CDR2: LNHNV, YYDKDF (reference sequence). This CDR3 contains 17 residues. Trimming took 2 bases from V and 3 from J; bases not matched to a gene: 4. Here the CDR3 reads CATSRYRTSGSYNEQFF. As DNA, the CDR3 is TGTGCCACCAGCAGATATCGGACTAGCGGGAGCTACAATGAGCAGTTCTTC.

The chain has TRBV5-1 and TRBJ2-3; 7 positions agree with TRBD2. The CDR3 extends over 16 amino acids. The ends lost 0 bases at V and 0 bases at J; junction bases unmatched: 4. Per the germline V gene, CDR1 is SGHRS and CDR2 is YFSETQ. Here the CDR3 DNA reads TGCGCCAGCAGCTTGGTGGGGAGGGCGAGCACAGATACGCAGTATTTT. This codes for CASSLVGRASTDTQYF.